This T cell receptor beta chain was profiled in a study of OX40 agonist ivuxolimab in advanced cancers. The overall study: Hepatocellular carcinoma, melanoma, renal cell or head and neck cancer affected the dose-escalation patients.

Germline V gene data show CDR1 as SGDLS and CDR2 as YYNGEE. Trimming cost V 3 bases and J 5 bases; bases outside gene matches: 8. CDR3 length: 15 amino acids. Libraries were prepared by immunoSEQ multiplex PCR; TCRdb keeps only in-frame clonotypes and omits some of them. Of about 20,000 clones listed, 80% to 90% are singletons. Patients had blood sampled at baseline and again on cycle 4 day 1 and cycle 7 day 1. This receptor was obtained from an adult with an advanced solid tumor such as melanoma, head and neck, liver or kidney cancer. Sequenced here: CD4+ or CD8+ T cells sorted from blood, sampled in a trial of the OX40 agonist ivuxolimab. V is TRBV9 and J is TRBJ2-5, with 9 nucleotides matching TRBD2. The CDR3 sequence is CASSARGGASETQYF. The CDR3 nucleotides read TGTGCCAGCAGCGCCCGCGGGGGGGCCTCGGAGACCCAGTACTTC.